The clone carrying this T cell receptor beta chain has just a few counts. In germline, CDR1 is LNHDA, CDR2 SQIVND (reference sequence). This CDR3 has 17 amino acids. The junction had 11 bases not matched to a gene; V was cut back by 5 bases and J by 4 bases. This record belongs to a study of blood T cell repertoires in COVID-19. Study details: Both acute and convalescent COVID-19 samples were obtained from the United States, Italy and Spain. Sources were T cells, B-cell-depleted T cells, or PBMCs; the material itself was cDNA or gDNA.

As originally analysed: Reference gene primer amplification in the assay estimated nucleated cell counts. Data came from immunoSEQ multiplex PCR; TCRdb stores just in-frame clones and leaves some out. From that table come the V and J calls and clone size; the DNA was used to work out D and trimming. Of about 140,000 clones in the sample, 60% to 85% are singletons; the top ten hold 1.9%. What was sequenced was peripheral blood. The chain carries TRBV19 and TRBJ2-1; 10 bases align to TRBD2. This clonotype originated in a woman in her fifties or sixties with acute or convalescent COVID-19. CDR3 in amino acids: CASSWRGSGRSYNEQFF. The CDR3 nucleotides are TGTGCCAGTAGTTGGCGTGGTAGCGGGAGGTCGTACAATGAGCAGTTCTTC.